This T cell receptor (beta chain) emerged from a study of PD-1 blockade in classical Hodgkin lymphoma. The V gene lost 3 bases and the J gene lost 2 bases, with 13 bases spanning the gap. Germline V CDR1 and CDR2: SGHDN, FVKESK. CDR3 length: 15 residues. The repertoire was sequenced with immunoSEQ multiplex PCR; TCRdb's copy has only in-frame clones and lacks some. Of approximately 41,000 clones in the sample, about 88% are singletons; the top ten hold just over 5.5%. Every patient had relapsed following autologous stem cell transplantation, and cohorts differed in brentuximab vedotin exposure. The starting material was peripheral blood mononuclear cells (PBMCs), obtained before the second cycle of nivolumab. The receptor's source is a human donor with classical Hodgkin lymphoma. The chain carries TRBV14 and TRBJ1-1; perhaps TRBD1 as D (6 bases). The CDR3 bases are TGTGCCAGCAGCCATATGGGGGCCGTAAACACTGAAGCTTTCTTT. Its translation is CASSHMGAVNTEAFF.